This T cell receptor (beta chain) was recovered during a study of T cell repertoires in aging, cancer and after chemotherapy. Peripheral blood genomic DNA, not sorted cells or RNA, was the template. Germline CDR1 GTSNPN, CDR2 SVGIG (reference sequence). V was clipped by 3 bases and J by 2 bases, with 11 bases between them. This CDR3 spans 14 amino acids. A mixed TRB-A/B primer pool amplified rearranged TRB by multiplex touch-down PCR. TCRdb re-analysed the multiplex PCR reads in MiXCR, keeping a single row per CDR3 protein. The repertoire holds more than 10,000 distinct CDR3 sequences, with roughly 24% as singletons. This clonotype was seen repeatedly, ten times or more.

Sequenced material: blood. This chain joins TRBV30 and TRBJ2-1; possible D gene TRBD1, 6 bases. The receptor comes from a human donor in good health. The DNA of the CDR3 is TGTGCCTGGAGATACGGGACACCCTACAATGAGCAGTTCTTC. Amino acids: CAWRYGTPYNEQFF.